The entry that follows covers one T cell receptor (beta chain) sequence. It lacks a known antigen. Base quality data are lacking; no much larger clone is found one base away. CDR1 and CDR2 are drawn from the germline V gene: MDHEN, SYDVKM. Inclusive of the bounding cysteine and phenylalanine, the CDR3 is 13 residues long. The kept DNA is CDR3 alone, 39 bases in frame from the first base. Relative to germline, V is 3 bases shorter and J is 5 bases shorter, with 8 bases between their ends. TCRbeta CDR3 regions were amplified from genomic DNA using the immunoSEQ Assay, a bias-controlled multiplex PCR. As for how the authors treated the data: Nucleated cell counts per sample were estimated from amplification of reference gene primers within the assay. To quantify the absolute abundance of each unique TCRbeta CDR3 rearrangement, sequence reads were collapsed and filtered. For each sample, productive Simpson clonality was calculated as the square root of Simpson's diversity index across productive rearrangements. The table comes from immuneACCESS by way of TCRdb, which keeps in-frame sequences with V and J called. Part of the clones is missing from these tables; in studies checked, under half for an unresolved V gene and the rest for unknown reasons. That table gives V, J and clone size, and the DNA gave D and trimming. The sample table lists more than 65,000 clones, 65% to 90% of them with a count of one. Approximately 6.9% of the sample comes from the top ten.

This record belongs to a study of blood T cell repertoires in COVID-19 (dated by TCRdb to the early 2020s). Background on the whole study: Samples from collaborators originated in the United States, Italy and Spain and spanned both the acute and convalescent phases of COVID-19. The prospective study material was composed of cDNA or gDNA derived from T cells, B-cell-depleted T cells, or PBMCs. Deeply sampled blood TCRbeta repertoires from subjects exposed to, actively infected with, or recovered from COVID-19 were included in the dataset. A freely available public database, intended as a resource for researchers studying the immune response to SARS-CoV-2, is where the repertoires were released. The samples were drawn from the first 160 participants of the ongoing ImmuneRACE study and from some 1,300 subjects provided by 6 global collaborators. Nearly every sample came with metadata listing a de-identified subject ID, COVID-19 status, age in years and sex. Where HLA class I and class II types were available, the types were taken from metadata supplied by the sample provider, not from assay-based typing.

Overall study results and their limits: Clinical and demographic metadata were provided uncurated, with the amount varying by source and participant.

At one collaborating source in Seattle, patients were enrolled during active infection and were followed longitudinally through the course of disease. Whole blood was collected in K2EDTA tubes by collaborating institutions according to the institutions' own protocols. Collaborator samples were shipped for TCRbeta analysis as frozen whole blood, isolated PBMCs, or DNA extracted from either sample type. The source material was peripheral blood. In this chain, TRBV28 is recombined with TRBJ1-5, with an unclear D gene assignment. The TCR comes from a man aged 30 to 39 with COVID-19, enrolled during active disease. CDR3 reads: CASSLPPDQPQHF. The sequenced DNA is TGTGCCAGCAGTTTGCCTCCGGATCAGCCCCAGCATTTT.